This is a list of T cell receptor beta chains from one sample in a study of cytomegalovirus exposure and HLA in healthy donors. Sequencing was performed with immunoSEQ multiplex PCR; in TCRdb, only in-frame clones are kept and a portion is missing. This table holds 100,000 to 150,000 clones, 70% to 80% found once. Sequenced material: PBMCs. Receptors were obtained from a middle-aged man in good health and CMV-seropositive. Each CDR3 is given with its conserved first and last residue. Fields, in order: clone size, D gene, V gene, J gene, CDR3 DNA, CDR3 protein. D genes are given only for firm matches. The size entry is marked missing in some rows and otherwise reads once, few, many or a size class.

once	TRBD2	TRBV19	TRBJ2-7	TGTGCCAGTAGGGCTAGCGGGGTTCAAAGCTACGAGCAGTACTTC	CASRASGVQSYEQYF
NA	TRBD1	TRBV30	TRBJ1-2	TGTGCCTGGAGTAGGGACAGGGGACCCCCCGCCTATGGCTACACCTTC	CAWSRDRGPPAYGYTF
NA	TRBD1	TRBV19	TRBJ1-5	TGTGCCACTCCGGGACAGGGGCCGAATCAGCCCCAGCATTTT	CATPGQGPNQPQHF
NA	NA	TRBV11-1	TRBJ1-2	TGTGCCAGCAGCTTAGCTGGGAGAACTCCCTTTAACTATGGCTACACCTTC	CASSLAGRTPFNYGYTF
NA	NA	TRBV6-1	TRBJ2-3	TGTGCCAGCAGTGTCCGGGGTAGCACAGATACGCAGTATTTT	CASSVRGSTDTQYF
NA	NA	TRBV2	TRBJ2-1	TGTGCCAGCAGCCGGGCCTACAATGAGCAGTTCTTC	CASSRAYNEQFF
few	NA	TRBV11-3	TRBJ1-2	TGTGCCAGCAGCTTAATCGGACAGTGGAACTATGGCTACACCTTC	CASSLIGQWNYGYTF
NA	NA	TRBV5-1	TRBJ2-7	TGCGCCAGCAGCCGGGCGGCAGACTACGAGCAGTACTTC	CASSRAADYEQYF
NA	NA	TRBV6-1	TRBJ1-3	TGTGCCAGCAGTAACGGGGGTCTCTCTGGAAACACCATATATTTT	CASSNGGLSGNTIYF
NA	NA	TRBV11-2	TRBJ2-4	TGTGCCAGCTCCTTCAGGGAGGAGATCTTAAACATTCAGTACTTC	CASSFREEILNIQYF
few	TRBD2	TRBV4-2	TRBJ2-5	TGTGCCAGCAGCCAAAGACTAGCGCACGGAGAGACCCAGTACTTC	CASSQRLAHGETQYF
NA	NA	TRBV7-9	TRBJ2-1	TGTGCCAGCAGCTTCCGGGACAACGGGAATGAGCAGTTCTTC	CASSFRDNGNEQFF
NA	NA	TRBV10-1	TRBJ2-3	TGCGCCAGCAGTGAGTTGCAGGCCCCAGATACGCAGTATTTT	CASSELQAPDTQYF
NA	TRBD1	TRBV19	TRBJ1-3	TGTGCCAGTAGTATTAGCTCGACAGGGTCTGGAAACACCATATATTTT	CASSISSTGSGNTIYF
NA	TRBD2	TRBV18	TRBJ2-3	TGTGCCAGCCGTACTAGCGGAAGCACAGATACGCAGTATTTT	CASRTSGSTDTQYF
NA	TRBD2	TRBV7-2	TRBJ2-1	TGTGCCAGCAGGGCGGGGGACTCAAGCGTTCGGTTCTTC	CASRAGDSSVRFF
NA	NA	TRBV19	TRBJ2-2	TGTGCCAGTGGCTCTTTGGGGCTGGTCCCCGCCGGGGAGCTGTTTTTT	CASGSLGLVPAGELFF
few	TRBD2	TRBV27	TRBJ2-3	TGTGCCAGCAGCCTCACTAGCGGGAGTGTTGATACGCAGTATTTT	CASSLTSGSVDTQYF